Described below is a single TCR beta chain sequence and its context. This sample is part of a study of control samples from healthy donors and cancer patients. Trimming stripped 1 base from V and 13 bases from J, with 8 bases between. CDR3 length: 12 amino acids. Germline loops: CDR1 ENHRY, CDR2 SYGVKD. TCRdb's copy holds only in-frame clones and misses some; the assay was immunoSEQ multiplex PCR. Seen here are 150,000 to 200,000 clones, more than 90% observed once, and the top ten hold 1.4%. Sequencing input: blood. The gene calls are TRBV10-3 and TRBJ1-6, with a tentative D call TRBD1 (5 bases). This clonotype was obtained from a man between 25 and 39 years old in good health. The CDR3 loop is CAISEFRDPLHF. CDR3 sequence (DNA): TGTGCCATCAGTGAGTTCCGGGACCCCCTCCACTTT.